This is a list of T cell receptor beta chains from one sample in a study of regulatory T cells in long-lasting Graves disease. TCRdb re-derived calls from the multiplex PCR reads in MiXCR, one entry per CDR3 protein. The sample holds 420,000 or so distinct CDR3 sequences, about 20% seen once. The specimen was peripheral blood mononuclear cells (PBMCs), collected when the disease was refractory, from a patient treated with antithyroid drugs. These TCRs come from a female donor with Graves disease. CDR3s include the opening cysteine and the closing phenylalanine or tryptophan. The order of the fields is clone size, V gene, J gene, CDR3 length, D gene, CDR3 DNA, CDR3 protein. D genes are given only for firm matches. The listing skips clone size in some rows; elsewhere it reads once, few, many or a size class.

-,TRBV7-2,TRBJ1-6,14,-,TGTGCCAGCAGCCCCGGACAAGGTCATTCACCCCTCCACTTT,CASSPGQGHSPLHF
few,TRBV5-1,TRBJ1-1,14,TRBD1,TGCGCCAGCACCACAGGGGGCGCGAACACTGAAGCTTTCTTT,CASTTGGANTEAFF
many,TRBV2,TRBJ2-5,15,TRBD2,TGTGCCAGCAGTTATTGGACTAGCGAGCAAGAGACCCAGTACTTC,CASSYWTSEQETQYF
few,TRBV28,TRBJ2-7,11,-,TGTGCCAGCAGGATCGGGACAAGGCAGTACTTC,CASRIGTRQYF
few,TRBV27,TRBJ2-7,17,TRBD2,TGTGCCAGCAGTCCGTCCCGGACTAGCGGGATTGTTTACGAGCAGTACTTC,CASSPSRTSGIVYEQYF
-,TRBV28,TRBJ1-1,12,-,TGTGCCAGCAGTCTCAGTAAATCCCCGGCTTTCTTT,CASSLSKSPAFF
-,TRBV28,TRBJ1-3,14,-,TGTGCCAGCAGCTTCCCGAGTGGCGGAAACACCATATATTTT,CASSFPSGGNTIYF
-,TRBV2,TRBJ2-7,14,-,TGTGCCAGCAGTGATAACGGGGGGCCCTACGAGCAGTACTTC,CASSDNGGPYEQYF
many,TRBV11-2,TRBJ2-7,15,-,TGTGCCAGCAGCTCAATCCAGGGTGGGGACTACGAGCAGTACTTC,CASSSIQGGDYEQYF
-,TRBV3-1,TRBJ2-2,17,TRBD1,TGTGCCAGCAGCCAGAGACAGGGGGCCCGAAGGGCCGGGGAGCTGTTTTTT,CASSQRQGARRAGELFF
-,TRBV28,TRBJ2-7,18,-,TGTGCCAGCAGCCGGGGCGCGGGAAGGGCCGCAGCTCGCTACGAGCAGTACTTC,CASSRGAGRAAARYEQYF
-,TRBV11-1,TRBJ2-1,14,-,TGTGCCAGCAGCTTAGTGGTCGGGACCAATGAGCAGTTCTTC,CASSLVVGTNEQFF
many,TRBV27,TRBJ1-2,14,TRBD1,TGTGCCAGCAAATCGGGACAGGGAGGGTATGGCTACACCTTC,CASKSGQGGYGYTF
-,TRBV5-1,TRBJ2-6,19,-,TGCGCCAGCAGCTTGGGTATCAGTTTACTCTCCTCTGGGGCCAACGTCCTGATTTTC,CASSLGISLLSSGANVLIF
-,TRBV6-9,TRBJ1-1,15,-,TGTGCCAGCAGTTACTCCGGACTCTTGGGCACTGAAGCTTTCTTT,CASSYSGLLGTEAFF
few,TRBV7-8,TRBJ2-7,15,-,TGTGCCAGCAGCTTATGGACAAGGCGGTCCTACGAGCAGTACTTC,CASSLWTRRSYEQYF
-,TRBV20-1,TRBJ2-4,14,-,TGCAGTGCTATCACAGATCCAAGCCAGAACATTCAGTACTTC,CSAITDPSQNIQYF
many,TRBV2,TRBJ2-5,16,TRBD2,TGTGCCAGCAGACCTGGACTAGCGATCCTCCAAGAGACCCAGTACTTC,CASRPGLAILQETQYF
-,TRBV29-1,TRBJ1-1,15,-,TGCAGCGTCGAACCCCCGGGACCCGCGAACACTGAAGCTTTCTTT,CSVEPPGPANTEAFF
few,TRBV7-2,TRBJ2-5,17,-,TGTGCCAGCAGCCCCCGCCCGGGATGGTACCTCCAAGAGACCCAGTACTTC,CASSPRPGWYLQETQYF
few,TRBV10-2,TRBJ2-7,15,TRBD2,TGCGCCAGCAGTGAGCTACTAGCGGGAGGACGCGAGCAGTACTTC,CASSELLAGGREQYF
few,TRBV9,TRBJ1-2,14,-,TGTGCCAGCAGCGTCGCGGGGCGGGGGACTGGCTACACCTTC,CASSVAGRGTGYTF
many,TRBV6-5,TRBJ2-7,13,-,TGTGCCAGCAGTTACTCCCGGAGCAACGAGCAGTACTTC,CASSYSRSNEQYF
few,TRBV30,TRBJ1-5,15,-,TGTGCCTGGACTCTCAGCCACGCTCCCGATTCTCCCCAGCATTTT,CAWTLSHAPDSPQHF
few,TRBV27,TRBJ1-1,15,-,TGTGCCAGCAGGACAGGTCCAGGCTCAGCCCGTGAAGCTTTCTTT,CASRTGPGSAREAFF
many,TRBV7-8,TRBJ1-2,11,-,TGTGCCAGCAGCTTAGATTCTACGGTCACCTTC,CASSLDSTVTF
few,TRBV6-2/TRBV6-3,TRBJ1-1,14,-,TGTGCCAGCAGTTCGACAGATCTAAACACTGAAGCTTTCTTT,CASSSTDLNTEAFF